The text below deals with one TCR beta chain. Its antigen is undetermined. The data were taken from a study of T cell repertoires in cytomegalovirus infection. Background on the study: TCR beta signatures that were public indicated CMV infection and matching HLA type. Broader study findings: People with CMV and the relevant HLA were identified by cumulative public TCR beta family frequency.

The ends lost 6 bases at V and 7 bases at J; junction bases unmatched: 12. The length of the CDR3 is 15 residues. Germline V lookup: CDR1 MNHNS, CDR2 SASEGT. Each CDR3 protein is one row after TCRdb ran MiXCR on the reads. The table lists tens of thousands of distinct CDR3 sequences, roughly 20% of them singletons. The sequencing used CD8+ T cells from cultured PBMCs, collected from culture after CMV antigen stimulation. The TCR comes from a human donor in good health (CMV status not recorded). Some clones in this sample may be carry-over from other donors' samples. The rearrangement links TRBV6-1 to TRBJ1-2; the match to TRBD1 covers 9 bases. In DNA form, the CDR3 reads TGTGCCAGCAGGGGACAGGGTTATACAAGGGTTGGCTACACCTTC. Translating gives CASRGQGYTRVGYTF.